These 28 T cell receptor beta chains originate from one sample sequenced in a study of blood T cell repertoires in COVID-19. Sequenced by immunoSEQ multiplex PCR; TCRdb stores in-frame clones only, minus some. The profile shows approximately 65,000 clones, over 60% of them singletons. The sample comprised peripheral blood. The source of these receptors is a human donor in a cohort sampled during active COVID-19.

The rearrangement joins TRBV24-1 to TRBJ2-3; 8 nucleotides line up with TRBD1. Germline values: CDR1 KGHDR, CDR2 SFDVKD. This CDR3 region has 17 residues. V lost 3 bases, J lost 4 bases, and 11 bases stayed unmatched. In nucleotides, the CDR3 is TGTGCCACCAGTGATCCGAGCAGGGGGCGCTTTTCAGATACGCAGTATTTT. It yields the protein CATSDPSRGRFSDTQYF.

This clone came up a few times. The J gene is TRBJ1-5, the V gene TRBV3-1 (or the pseudogene TRBV3-2); the D is unclear. There are 13 residues in the CDR3. Germline CDR1 reads LGHDT; CDR2 reads YNNKEL (reference sequence). V lost 0 bases and J 6 bases, leaving 6 bases between the germline ends. The CDR3 region is CASSQDRVQPQHF. In nucleotides, the CDR3 is TGTGCCAGCAGCCAAGATCGAGTTCAGCCCCAGCATTTT.

CDR3 loop: CASARGGDTEAFF. For the CDR3, the DNA is TGTGCCAGCGCCCGCGGGGGGGACACTGAAGCTTTCTTT. The chain joins TRBV18 to TRBJ1-1; D may be TRBD1 (5 bases). In germline, CDR1 is KGHSH, CDR2 LQKENI. The CDR3 is 13 residues long. Trimming shortened V by 8 bases and J by 3 bases, and 13 bases separated the two germline ends.

This clone was detected once. This chain joins TRBV5-4 and TRBJ2-4; 9 nucleotides agree with TRBD2. The J segment lost 2 bases and the V segment lost 3 bases, leaving 12 bases of the junction unmatched. Per the germline V gene, CDR1 is SGHNT and CDR2 is YYREEE (reference sequence). The CDR3 contains 18 residues. The CDR3 coding sequence is TGTGCCAGCAGCTGGGGGGCTAGCGGGGATACCTCCAAAAACATTCAGTACTTC. This encodes CASSWGASGDTSKNIQYF. The full variable domain, its missing parts supplied by reference TRBV5-4 and TRBJ2-4, is ETGVTQSPTHLIKTRGQQVTLRCSSQSGHNTVSWYQQALGQGPQFIFQYYREEENGRGNFPPRFSGLQFPNYSSELNVNALELDDSALYLCASSWGASGDTSKNIQYFGAGTRLSVL.

This clone has a handful of counts. V usage is TRBV10-3 and J usage is TRBJ1-2; D remains ambiguous. With 3 bases removed from V and 3 bases from J, the gap between germline ends came to 17 bases. CDR1 and CDR2 from the germline V gene are ENHRY and SYGVKD. The CDR3 has 16 amino acids. CDR3 in DNA: TGTGCCATCAGTGACCCCGGCGATAGCCTTTACTATGGCTACACCTTC. This codes for CAISDPGDSLYYGYTF.

The chain links TRBV4-1 to TRBJ2-6; perhaps TRBD2 as D (5 bases). The germline V gene encodes CDR1 MGHRA and CDR2 YSYEKL. Trimming stripped 4 bases from V and 1 base from J, with 14 bases between. This CDR3 spans 17 amino acids. The CDR3 protein is CASSRGEGRSGANVLTF. The CDR3 DNA reads TGCGCCAGCAGCCGAGGAGAGGGCCGTTCTGGGGCCAACGTCCTGACTTTC.

This rearrangement joins TRBV4-1 to TRBJ2-6; perhaps TRBD1 as D (5 bases). The length of the CDR3 is 17 residues. The V end was cut by 3 bases, the J end by 0 bases, with 12 bases between. CDR1 MGHRA and CDR2 YSYEKL come from the germline V gene. In DNA, the CDR3 is TGCGCCAGCAGCCATAAAGGGGCCGACTCTGGGGCCAACGTCCTGACTTTC. Its translation: CASSHKGADSGANVLTF.

This clone was picked up a small number of times. The CDR3 bases are TGTGCCAGCAGCTTAGAGAGCCCCCTATCAAGCTCCTACAATGAGCAGTTCTTC. Its translation is CASSLESPLSSSYNEQFF. V usage is TRBV7-2 and J usage is TRBJ2-1; D gene uncertain. The ends were cut back, 1 base at V and 0 bases at J, with 16 bases in the middle. Germline V gives CDR1 SGHTA, CDR2 FQGNSA. The CDR3 has 18 residues.

The V gene is TRBV28, the J gene TRBJ1-1; D is unclear. The germline gives CDR1 MDHEN, CDR2 SYDVKM. This CDR3 has 15 amino acids. V lost 4 bases and J 4 bases, leaving 16 bases between the germline ends. Written as DNA, the CDR3 is TGTGCCAGCAGTTACCCTTTGAGCTTAAGCACTGAAGCTTTCTTT. This gives the protein CASSYPLSLSTEAFF. The variable domain in full, completed from reference TRBV28 and TRBJ1-1, reads DVKVTQSSRYLVKRTGEKVFLECVQDMDHENMFWYRQDPGLGLRLIYFSYDVKMKEKGDIPEGYSVSREKKERFSLILESASTNQTSMYLCASSYPLSLSTEAFFGQGTRLTVV.

This chain links TRBV11-2 with TRBJ1-3; D gene unclear. The CDR3 runs to 16 residues. Germline loops: CDR1 SGHAT, CDR2 FQNNGV. Between the trimmed V and J ends, which lost 0 bases and 0 bases, there was a span of 9 bases. CDR3 DNA sequence: TGTGCCAGCAGCTTAGAGCGGGGAGGCTCTGGAAACACCATATATTTT. Protein sequence: CASSLERGGSGNTIYF.

This clone has only one observation. The J gene is TRBJ1-1, the V gene TRBV29-1, with D perhaps matching TRBD1 (5 bases). The V end lost 6 bases, the J end lost 0 bases, and 14 bases lay between the germline ends. The CDR3 runs to 14 residues. CDR1 and CDR2 (germline): SQVTM, ANQGSEA. The CDR3 reads CSVDSWGVNTEAFF. CDR3 DNA sequence: TGCAGCGTAGACTCATGGGGGGTGAACACTGAAGCTTTCTTT. Supplemented by reference TRBV29-1 and TRBJ1-1, the full variable domain reads SAVISQKPSRDICQRGTSLTIQCQVDSQVTMMFWYRQQPGQSLTLIATANQGSEATYESGFVIDKFPISRPNLTFSTLTVSNMSPEDSSIYLCSVDSWGVNTEAFFGQGTRLTVV.

Regarding this clone: Distinct nucleotide sequences in the sample also encode this CDR3. The chain recombines TRBV6-5 with TRBJ1-6; no clear D. V lost 6 bases to trimming and J lost 7 bases, with 10 bases between them. The CDR3 spans 13 residues. Germline V gene data show CDR1 as MNHEY and CDR2 as SVGAGI. In DNA form, the CDR3 reads TGTGCCAGCAGGCGGGGAGAGAATTCACCCCTCCACTTT. Translation: CASRRGENSPLHF.

The rearrangement joins TRBV7-8 to TRBJ1-6; D call uncertain. The CDR3 totals 16 residues. Deletions cut 1 base from V and 11 bases from J, with 18 bases between. CDR1 and CDR2 from the germline V gene are SGHVS and FQNEAQ. The CDR3: CASSLGRGFPPTPLHF. The CDR3 DNA follows: TGTGCCAGCAGCTTAGGTCGGGGTTTTCCCCCTACACCCCTCCACTTT.

This sequence joins TRBV28 and TRBJ1-6; maybe TRBD1 (5 bases). This CDR3 region has 16 residues. Germline V lookup: CDR1 MDHEN, CDR2 SYDVKM. The V and J ends lost 3 bases and 4 bases respectively, with 13 bases between them. CDR3 in DNA: TGTGCCAGCAGTTTTCGCCAGGGAAGATATAATTCACCCCTCCACTTT. It encodes CASSFRQGRYNSPLHF.

J is TRBJ2-7 and V is TRBV3-1 (or the pseudogene TRBV3-2); 12 bases fit TRBD2. V dropped 3 bases and J dropped 4; count of bases not matched to a gene: 4. The CDR3 totals 15 residues. Germline-derived CDR1 and CDR2 are LGHDT and YNNKEL (reference sequence). This CDR3 reads CASSQPTSGSYEQYF. CDR3 DNA sequence: TGTGCCAGCAGCCAGCCGACTAGCGGGAGTTACGAGCAGTACTTC.

In this sample, this clone turned up a few times. The CDR3 protein is CSVAVGSGADTQYF. The CDR3 DNA is TGCAGCGTTGCGGTGGGGAGTGGTGCAGATACGCAGTATTTT. The chain employs TRBV29-1 and TRBJ2-3; a possible D gene is TRBD2 (5 bases). The CDR3 has 14 residues. The ends were cut back, 4 bases at V and 4 bases at J, with 15 bases in the middle. Germline V gives CDR1 SQVTM, CDR2 ANQGSEA.

This chain connects TRBV21-1 to TRBJ2-3; the table gives TRBD2 as D, unverified against the DNA. TRBV21-1 is described as a pseudogene. This CDR3 is built from 16 residues. CDR3 nucleotides: TGTGCCAGCAGCAGCATAGCGGGGGGCAGCACAGATACGCAGTATTTT. This encodes CASSSIAGGSTDTQYF.

The chain uses TRBV3-1 (or the pseudogene TRBV3-2) and TRBJ2-5, with 9 bases fitting TRBD2. CDR1 LGHDT and CDR2 YNNKEL come from the germline V gene (reference sequence). J lost 5 bases, V lost 3 bases, and 7 bases had no gene match. This CDR3 is built from 15 residues. The CDR3 DNA reads as TGTGCCAGCAGCCATATAGCGGGAGCGGCGGAGACCCAGTACTTC. It codes for CASSHIAGAAETQYF.

In this sample, this clone turned up once. This chain joins TRBV29-1 and TRBJ2-7; D is perhaps TRBD2 (6 bases). V was shortened by 2 bases and J by 6 bases, with 11 bases between the two germline ends. The CDR3 totals 12 residues. The germline V gene has CDR1 SQVTM and CDR2 ANQGSEA. The CDR3 DNA follows: TGCAGCGTTGAACGGGGGTCGAGCGAGCAGTACTTC. It translates to CSVERGSSEQYF.

The chain links TRBV7-2 to TRBJ2-7, with TRBD2 matching 8 bases. After removal of 2 bases from V and 4 bases from J, the junction contained 4 bases not matched to a gene. Germline V lookup: CDR1 SGHTA, CDR2 FQGNSA. This CDR3 is 14 amino acids long. The chain's CDR3 is CASSLSGSGYEQYF. CDR3 DNA: TGTGCCAGCAGCTTAAGCGGGAGTGGGTACGAGCAGTACTTC. The whole variable domain, filled in from reference TRBV7-2 and TRBJ2-7, reads GAGVSQSPSNKVTEKGKDVELRCDPISGHTALYWYRQSLGQGLEFLIYFQGNSAPDKSGLPSDRFSAERTGGSVSTLTIQRTQQEDSAVYLCASSLSGSGYEQYFGPGTRLTVT.

This chain connects TRBV28 to TRBJ1-1; no clear D gene. Germline CDR1 MDHEN, CDR2 SYDVKM. The CDR3 is 14 amino acids. Trimming took off 2 bases at V and 3 bases at J, with 10 bases between the two ends. The CDR3 DNA sequence: TGTGCCAGCAGTTTACTGGGAGGTTACACTGAAGCTTTCTTT. It specifies CASSLLGGYTEAFF. Combining the CDR3 with reference TRBV28 and TRBJ1-1 gives the whole variable domain DVKVTQSSRYLVKRTGEKVFLECVQDMDHENMFWYRQDPGLGLRLIYFSYDVKMKEKGDIPEGYSVSREKKERFSLILESASTNQTSMYLCASSLLGGYTEAFFGQGTRLTVV.

CDR3 protein: CASRLSGRGGRETQYF. CDR3 DNA sequence: TGTGCCAGCCGACTTAGCGGGAGAGGGGGTCGAGAGACCCAGTACTTC. The J gene is TRBJ2-5, the V gene TRBV14; 9 bases agree with TRBD2. Germline V CDR1 and CDR2: SGHDN, FVKESK. This CDR3 is 16 amino acids long. The trim removed 8 bases at V and 4 bases at J, leaving 14 bases unmatched.

The chain links TRBV29-1 to TRBJ2-7; a possible D gene is TRBD1 (6 bases). The CDR3 contains 12 residues. Trimming took off 8 bases at V and 3 bases at J, with 14 bases between the two ends. CDR1 is SQVTM and CDR2 is ANQGSEA in the germline V gene. The CDR3 here is CSYEGVHYEQYF. DNA of the CDR3: TGCAGCTACGAGGGGGTCCACTACGAGCAGTACTTC.

The chain joins TRBV2 to TRBJ1-1; 7 positions agree with TRBD1. The CDR3 has 15 residues. From germline, CDR1 is SNHLY and CDR2 FYNNEI. V shed 7 bases and J 1 base; nucleotides not matched to a gene: 9. As DNA, the CDR3 is TGTGCCAGCACGAGGGACAGCACTTCGAACACTGAAGCTTTCTTT. Translated, it gives CASTRDSTSNTEAFF.

The chain joins TRBV29-1 to TRBJ2-5; weak D call: TRBD2 (6 bases). V lost 2 bases and J 7 bases, leaving 14 bases between the germline ends. This CDR3 has 13 residues. Per germline, CDR1 SQVTM and CDR2 ANQGSEA. The CDR3 nucleotides are TGCAGCGTTGAATTGACGGAGGGTGGGACCCAGTACTTC. It yields the protein CSVELTEGGTQYF.

In DNA form, the CDR3 reads TGTGCCAGCAGTTCCCCGGGACAGGGAGGCTATGGCTACACCTTC. This sequence encodes CASSSPGQGGYGYTF. The rearrangement uses TRBV27 and TRBJ1-2; the match to TRBD1 covers 9 bases. Germline V gene data show CDR1 as MNHEY and CDR2 as SMNVEV (reference sequence). This CDR3 is 15 amino acids long. The V segment lost 4 bases and the J segment 4 bases; nucleotides outside the gene matches: 7.

The V gene is TRBV7-2, the J gene TRBJ2-3; TRBD2 is a possible D gene (5 bases). The germline V and J ends were trimmed by 2 bases and 2 bases, with 11 bases remaining between them. Looked up from germline, CDR1 is SGHTA and CDR2 is FQGNSA. This CDR3 has 15 amino acids. CDR3 sequence reads: CASSLIRGNTDTQYF. Written as DNA, the CDR3 is TGTGCCAGCAGCTTAATTAGAGGGAACACAGATACGCAGTATTTT.

This clone has more than one count but fewer than ten. The chain carries TRBV5-8 and TRBJ2-1; the D gene is possibly TRBD1 (6 bases). V gave up 0 bases and J gave up 6 bases, with 10 bases separating them. The CDR3 is made up of 14 amino acids. CDR1 is SGHTS and CDR2 is YDEGEE in the germline V gene. CDR3 protein: CASSLDRVGNEQFF. CDR3 nucleotides: TGTGCCAGCAGCTTGGACAGGGTAGGCAATGAGCAGTTCTTC.